Listed below are T cell receptor beta chains from one sample, sequenced in a study of T cell repertoires in aging, cancer and after chemotherapy. In TCRdb, the multiplex PCR reads were re-called with MiXCR into one record per CDR3 protein. Among over 1,500 distinct CDR3 sequences, around a fifth were seen once, and the ten largest hold about 6.8%. Sequencing input: blood. The receptors shown here come from a human donor with a solid tumor. Both conserved end residues are part of each CDR3. A D gene is named only where the DNA matches it firmly. Clone size is given for some rows only: seen once, a few or many times, or a class if the clone is expanded.

j_call d_call clone_size v_call cdr3_nt cdr3_aa
TRBJ2-7 NA medium-sized TRBV14 TGTGCCAGCAGCCAAAATTCCGCGACCTATTCCTACGAGCAGTACTTC CASSQNSATYSYEQYF
TRBJ2-1 NA medium-sized TRBV7-6 TGTGCCAGCAGCACGGCCAGGGAAAGGTACAATGAGCAGTTCTTC CASSTARERYNEQFF
TRBJ1-2 TRBD1 large TRBV19 TGTGCCAGTAGCACAGACAGGGCCTATGGCTACACCTTC CASSTDRAYGYTF
TRBJ1-2 TRBD1 few TRBV5-1 TGCGCCAGCAGCCCAAGGGACAGAAACTATGGCTACACCTTC CASSPRDRNYGYTF
TRBJ1-2 NA NA TRBV30 TGTGCCGGAGACAGCCACTTAAACTATGGCTACACCTTC CAGDSHLNYGYTF
TRBJ1-2 NA large TRBV10-3 TGTGCCATCAGTGAGTCGCCTGGAGGGAGCTATGGCTACACCTTC CAISESPGGSYGYTF
TRBJ1-1 NA medium-sized TRBV5-5 TGTGCCAGCAGCTTTTCTGGGGTCTGGACTGAAGCTTTCTTT CASSFSGVWTEAFF
TRBJ1-2 NA large TRBV6-1 TGTGCCAGCAGTGTCGAGGGGTCTGTCGGCTACACCTTC CASSVEGSVGYTF
TRBJ2-4 TRBD2 NA TRBV5-1 TGCGCCAGCATAAAGGGAGGGACGGACCAAAACATTCAGTACTTC CASIKGGTDQNIQYF
TRBJ2-1 TRBD2 medium-sized TRBV5-6 TGTGCCAGCAGCTCCAGACTAGCCAATGAGCAGTTCTTC CASSSRLANEQFF
TRBJ2-7 NA large TRBV6-1 TGTGCCAGCCTGGAGGGCTCCTACGAGCAGTACTTC CASLEGSYEQYF
TRBJ2-6 NA few TRBV25-1 TGTGCCAGCAGACGGCAGGGAAGCTCTGGGGCCAACGTCCTGACTTTC CASRRQGSSGANVLTF
TRBJ1-3 TRBD1 large TRBV11-3 TGTGCCAGCAGCTTAGCCCGGACAGGGGGAAACACCATATATTTT CASSLARTGGNTIYF
TRBJ2-5 TRBD2 medium-sized TRBV13 TGTGCCAGCAGCCTCAGCCGGGGGATTGGACTAGCGGGAGTGGGGACCCAGTACTTC CASSLSRGIGLAGVGTQYF
TRBJ1-5 NA large TRBV11-3 TGTGCCAGCAGCCCGGACACTTATCAGCCCCAGCATTTT CASSPDTYQPQHF
TRBJ1-1 TRBD1 medium-sized TRBV20-1 TGCAGTGCTAGAGAGGGGACAGGGGGCACTGAAGCTTTCTTT CSAREGTGGTEAFF
TRBJ2-3 NA few TRBV20-1 TGCAGTGCTGGGGTAGCGGAGATCTCCACAGATACGCAGTATTTT CSAGVAEISTDTQYF
TRBJ2-7 TRBD2 medium-sized TRBV20-1 TGCAGTGCTAGAGAAACTAGCGGGAGAGACTACGAGCAGTACTTC CSARETSGRDYEQYF
TRBJ2-1 TRBD2 NA TRBV20-1 TGCAGTGCTAGAAGGCTAGCGGGTGAATACAATGAGCAGTTCTTC CSARRLAGEYNEQFF
TRBJ1-2 TRBD1 large TRBV6-5 TGTGCCAGCAGTCAGAGGACAGGGAGCTATGGCTACACCTTC CASSQRTGSYGYTF
TRBJ1-2 NA medium-sized TRBV11-2 TGTGCCAGCAGCCCCGAAAGGGGCAGGATAAACTATGGCTACACCTTC CASSPERGRINYGYTF
TRBJ2-2 NA medium-sized TRBV7-2 TGTGCCAGCAGCTTAGGGGCTAGCCTATTCACCGGGGAGCTGTTTTTT CASSLGASLFTGELFF
TRBJ2-1 TRBD2 NA TRBV11-2 TGTGCCAGCAGCGTGGGACTAGCGGAGTCCTACAATGAGCAGTTCTTC CASSVGLAESYNEQFF
TRBJ2-4 NA NA TRBV15 TGTGCCACCAGTACCGGAGGGCCTGCCAAAAACATTCAGTACTTC CATSTGGPAKNIQYF
TRBJ1-6 NA large TRBV7-6 TGTGCCAGCAGCTTCGGGAATTCACCCCTCCACTTT CASSFGNSPLHF
TRBJ2-1 TRBD1 medium-sized TRBV6-5 TGTGCCAGCAGGGAAATTACAGGGGGCCGAAACAATGAGCAGTTCTTC CASREITGGRNNEQFF
TRBJ2-5 TRBD2 NA TRBV12-3/TRBV12-4 TGTGCCAGCAGTTTAGTAGGTCTAGCGGGATCCCTACGAGAGACCCAGTACTTC CASSLVGLAGSLRETQYF
TRBJ2-1 TRBD2 NA TRBV6-4 TGTGCAAGCAGTGCGGAACGGACTAGCGGGAGTAGGGAGCAGTTCTTC CASSAERTSGSREQFF
TRBJ2-1 NA NA TRBV19 TGTGCCAGTAGTATTAGAAGAGCCGATGAGCAGTTCTTC CASSIRRADEQFF
TRBJ2-2 TRBD2 medium-sized TRBV6-5 TGTGCCAGCAGTTACGGGGGGGAGAACACCGGGGAGCTGTTTTTT CASSYGGENTGELFF
TRBJ2-5 NA NA TRBV13 TGTGCCAGCAGCGGGCTAGCCAGCCAAGAGACCCAGTACTTC CASSGLASQETQYF
TRBJ2-2 TRBD2 medium-sized TRBV5-1 TGCGCCAGCAGCTTGGCCGCGGGAGCCAACACCGGGGAGCTGTTTTTT CASSLAAGANTGELFF
TRBJ2-5 TRBD2 medium-sized TRBV6-5 TGTGCCAGCAGTCCGAGAGCGGGGGGAGCGGGAGAGACCCAGTACTTC CASSPRAGGAGETQYF
TRBJ1-5 TRBD1 few TRBV5-6 TGTGCCAGCACCCTGGGACAGGGAGTCAATCAGCCCCAGCATTTT CASTLGQGVNQPQHF
TRBJ2-5 TRBD1 NA TRBV10-3 TGTGCCATAGCCCGCGCTCAGAGGGGGCCCCAGTACTTC CAIARAQRGPQYF
TRBJ1-5 NA medium-sized TRBV19 TGTGCCAGTAGTCTAACAGGTTGGAATCAGCCCCAGCATTTT CASSLTGWNQPQHF
TRBJ1-1 TRBD1 large TRBV6-5 TGTGCCAGCAGCAGCCCTGGGACAGGAAACACTGAAGCTTTCTTT CASSSPGTGNTEAFF
TRBJ2-1 TRBD2 medium-sized TRBV6-1 TGTGCCAGCACGGCTAGCGGGCTTGGGGAGCAGTTCTTC CASTASGLGEQFF
TRBJ1-5 NA NA TRBV18 TGTGCCAGCTCACCAGTCGAGGCGGGCAGTCAGCCCCTGCATTTT CASSPVEAGSQPLHF
TRBJ2-7 NA medium-sized TRBV11-2 TGTGCCAGCAGCTTAGATCGTAGGGCGGGGGAGCAGTACTTC CASSLDRRAGEQYF
TRBJ1-1 NA medium-sized TRBV18 TGTGCCAGCACTCCTGAAAGGGACACTGAAGCTTTCTTT CASTPERDTEAFF
TRBJ2-1 NA medium-sized TRBV12-3/TRBV12-4 TGTGCCAGCAGTTTATCCGGACCCCCGCCCTACAATGAGCAGTTCTTC CASSLSGPPPYNEQFF
TRBJ2-7 TRBD1 NA TRBV27 TGTGCCAGCAGTTTAACTGTAATCCGGACAGGGGATCTGATGAACGAGCAGTACTTC CASSLTVIRTGDLMNEQYF
TRBJ2-5 NA NA TRBV5-1 TGCGCCAGCAGCTTGGGACAGCAAGAGACCCAGTACTTC CASSLGQQETQYF
TRBJ2-1 NA few TRBV5-7 TGTGCCAGCAGCCCCGATTACAATGAGCAGTTCTTC CASSPDYNEQFF
TRBJ2-2 TRBD2 medium-sized TRBV27 TGTGCCAGCAATGTAGCGGGGAACACCGGGGAGCTGTTTTTT CASNVAGNTGELFF
TRBJ2-2 TRBD1 medium-sized TRBV6-6 TGTGCCAGCAGTTCCCAGGACAGGGGGCACACCGGGGAGCTGTTTTTT CASSSQDRGHTGELFF
TRBJ2-3 NA few TRBV7-9 TGTGCCAGTTCCCTAGGGGGAGCCCGCACAGATACGCAGTATTTT CASSLGGARTDTQYF
TRBJ2-3 TRBD2 large TRBV30 TGTGCCTGGAGTGTATCTCAGCGGGATGCGCAGTATTTT CAWSVSQRDAQYF
TRBJ1-1 TRBD1 NA TRBV12-3/TRBV12-4 TGTGCCAGCAGGCCTCCGACAGGGGACAACACTGAAGCTTTCTTT CASRPPTGDNTEAFF
TRBJ2-1 TRBD2 NA TRBV20-1 TGCAGTGCTACTTGGGGTAGCGGGAGCTGGAATGAGCAGTTCTTC CSATWGSGSWNEQFF
TRBJ1-4 NA large TRBV11-3 TGTGCCAGCGGCCTCGGATCGGGGACGCATGAAAAACTGTTTTTT CASGLGSGTHEKLFF